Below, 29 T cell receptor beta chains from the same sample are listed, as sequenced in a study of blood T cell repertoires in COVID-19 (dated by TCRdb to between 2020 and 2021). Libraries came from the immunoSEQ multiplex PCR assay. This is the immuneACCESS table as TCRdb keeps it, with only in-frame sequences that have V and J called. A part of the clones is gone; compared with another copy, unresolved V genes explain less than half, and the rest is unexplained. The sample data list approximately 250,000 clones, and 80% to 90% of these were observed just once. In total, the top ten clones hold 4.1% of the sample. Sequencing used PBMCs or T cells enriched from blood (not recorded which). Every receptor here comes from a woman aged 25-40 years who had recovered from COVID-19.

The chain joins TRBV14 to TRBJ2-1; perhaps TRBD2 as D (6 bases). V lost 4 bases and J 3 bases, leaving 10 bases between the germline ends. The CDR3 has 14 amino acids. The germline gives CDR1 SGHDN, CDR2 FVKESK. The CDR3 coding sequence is TGTGCCAGCAGCCGCGGGGACTTCTACAATGAGCAGTTCTTC. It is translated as CASSRGDFYNEQFF.

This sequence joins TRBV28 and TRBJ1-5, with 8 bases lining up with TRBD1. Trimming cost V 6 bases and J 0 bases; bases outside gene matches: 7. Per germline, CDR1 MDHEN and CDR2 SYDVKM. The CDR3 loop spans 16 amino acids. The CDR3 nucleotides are TGTGCCAGCAGACCCCTGGACAGGGTTAGCAATCAGCCCCAGCATTTT. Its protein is CASRPLDRVSNQPQHF.

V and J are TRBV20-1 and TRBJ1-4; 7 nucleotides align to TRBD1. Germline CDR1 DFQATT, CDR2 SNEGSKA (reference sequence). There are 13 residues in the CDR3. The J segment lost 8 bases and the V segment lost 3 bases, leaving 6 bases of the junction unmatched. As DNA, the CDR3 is TGCAGTGCTAGTCGGCAGGGGGGCGAAAAACTGTTTTTT. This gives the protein CSASRQGGEKLFF.

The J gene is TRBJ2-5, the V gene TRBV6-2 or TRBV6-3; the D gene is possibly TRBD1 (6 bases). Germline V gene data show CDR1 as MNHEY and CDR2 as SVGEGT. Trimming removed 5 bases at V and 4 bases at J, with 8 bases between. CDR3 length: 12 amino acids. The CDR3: CASSQQGETQYF. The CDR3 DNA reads TGTGCCAGCAGTCAACAGGGAGAGACCCAGTACTTC.

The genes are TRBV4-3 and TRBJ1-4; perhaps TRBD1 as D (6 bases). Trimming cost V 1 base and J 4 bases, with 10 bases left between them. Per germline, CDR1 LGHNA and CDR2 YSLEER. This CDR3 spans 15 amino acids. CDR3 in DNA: TGCGCCAGCAGCCAAGGACAGGTCCTTAATGAAAAACTGTTTTTT. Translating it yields CASSQGQVLNEKLFF.

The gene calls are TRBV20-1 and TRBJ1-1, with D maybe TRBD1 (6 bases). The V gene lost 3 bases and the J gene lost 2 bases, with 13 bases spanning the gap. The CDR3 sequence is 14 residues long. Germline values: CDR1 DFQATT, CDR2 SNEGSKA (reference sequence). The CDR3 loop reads CSASTGHDNTEAFF. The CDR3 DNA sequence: TGCAGTGCTAGTACGGGACACGATAACACTGAAGCTTTCTTT.

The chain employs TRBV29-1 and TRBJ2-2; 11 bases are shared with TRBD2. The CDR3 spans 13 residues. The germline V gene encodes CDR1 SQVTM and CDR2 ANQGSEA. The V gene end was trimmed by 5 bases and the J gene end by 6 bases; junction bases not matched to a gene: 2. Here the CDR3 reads CSVRLAGSGELFF. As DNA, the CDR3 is TGCAGCGTTCGACTAGCGGGGTCCGGGGAGCTGTTTTTT.

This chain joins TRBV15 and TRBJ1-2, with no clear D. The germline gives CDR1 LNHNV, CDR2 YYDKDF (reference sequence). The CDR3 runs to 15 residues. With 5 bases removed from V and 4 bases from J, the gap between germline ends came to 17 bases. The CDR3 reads CATSHHNTDGYGYTF. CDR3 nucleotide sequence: TGTGCCACCAGCCATCACAATACAGACGGCTATGGCTACACCTTC.

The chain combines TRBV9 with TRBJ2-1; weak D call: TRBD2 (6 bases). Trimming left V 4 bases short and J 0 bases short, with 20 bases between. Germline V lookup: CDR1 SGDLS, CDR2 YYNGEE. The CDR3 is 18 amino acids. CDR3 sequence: CASSIRAQDYISYNEQFF. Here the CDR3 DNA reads TGTGCCAGCAGCATTCGAGCCCAGGACTACATCTCCTACAATGAGCAGTTCTTC.

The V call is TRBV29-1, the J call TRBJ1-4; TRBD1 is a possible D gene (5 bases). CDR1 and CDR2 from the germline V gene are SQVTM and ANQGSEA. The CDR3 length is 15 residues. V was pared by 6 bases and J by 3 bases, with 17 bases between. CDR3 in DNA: TGCAGCGTCGCCAAAACAGGAATCGCTAATGAAAAACTGTTTTTT. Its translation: CSVAKTGIANEKLFF.

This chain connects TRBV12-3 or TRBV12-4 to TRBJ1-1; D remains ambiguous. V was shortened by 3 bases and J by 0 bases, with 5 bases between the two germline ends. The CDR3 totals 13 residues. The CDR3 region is CASSFTVNTEAFF. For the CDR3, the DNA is TGTGCCAGCAGTTTCACAGTGAACACTGAAGCTTTCTTT.

CDR3 coding DNA: TGTGCCAGCAGCCAAGATCCTAGCGGGAGCTCCAGCAAATTCTACGAGCAGTACTTC. Protein: CASSQDPSGSSSKFYEQYF. The V gene is TRBV3-1 (or the pseudogene TRBV3-2), the J gene TRBJ2-7; 10 nucleotides match TRBD2. Germline loops: CDR1 LGHDT, CDR2 YNNKEL (reference sequence). The CDR3 is made up of 19 amino acids. Unmatched junction bases numbered 14, after V lost 0 bases and J lost 3 bases.

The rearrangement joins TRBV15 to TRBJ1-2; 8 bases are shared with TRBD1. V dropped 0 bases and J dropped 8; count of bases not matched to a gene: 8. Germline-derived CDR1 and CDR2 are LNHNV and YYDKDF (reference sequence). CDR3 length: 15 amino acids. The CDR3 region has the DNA TGTGCCACCAGCAGAGATCTCGGACAGGGAAACGGCTACACCTTC. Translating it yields CATSRDLGQGNGYTF. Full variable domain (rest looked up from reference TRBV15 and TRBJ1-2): DAMVIQNPRYQVTQFGKPVTLSCSQTLNHNVMYWYQQKSSQAPKLLFHYYDKDFNNEADTPDNFQSRRPNTSFCFLDIRSPGLGDTAMYLCATSRDLGQGNGYTFGSGTRLTVV.

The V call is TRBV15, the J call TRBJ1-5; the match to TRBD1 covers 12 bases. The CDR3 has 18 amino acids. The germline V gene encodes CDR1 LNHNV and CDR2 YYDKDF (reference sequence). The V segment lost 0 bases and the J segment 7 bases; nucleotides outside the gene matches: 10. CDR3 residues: CATSRDWSGTGGGQPQHF. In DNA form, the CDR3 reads TGTGCCACCAGCAGAGATTGGTCGGGGACAGGGGGCGGACAGCCCCAGCATTTT.

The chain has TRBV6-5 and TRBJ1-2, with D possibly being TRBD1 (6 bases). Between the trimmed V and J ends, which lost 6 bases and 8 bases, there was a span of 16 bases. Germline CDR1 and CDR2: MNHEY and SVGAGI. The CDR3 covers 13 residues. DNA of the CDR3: TGTGCCAGCAGATTACAGGGAACGAGAGGCTACACCTTC. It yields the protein CASRLQGTRGYTF.

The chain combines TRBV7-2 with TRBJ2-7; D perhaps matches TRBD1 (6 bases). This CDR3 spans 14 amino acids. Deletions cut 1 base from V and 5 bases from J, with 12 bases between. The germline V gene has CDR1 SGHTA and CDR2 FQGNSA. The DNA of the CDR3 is TGTGCCAGCAGCTTAGTGGGGGCGAGCGACGAGCAGTACTTC. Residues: CASSLVGASDEQYF.

CDR3 residues: CASSQGVGETQYF. CDR3 nucleotides: TGCGCCAGCAGCCAAGGGGTGGGGGAGACCCAGTACTTC. V is TRBV5-1 and J is TRBJ2-5, with D maybe TRBD1 (5 bases). The germline V gene encodes CDR1 SGHRS and CDR2 YFSETQ. The CDR3 sequence is 13 residues long. The V end lost 4 bases, the J end lost 5 bases, and 12 bases lay between the germline ends.

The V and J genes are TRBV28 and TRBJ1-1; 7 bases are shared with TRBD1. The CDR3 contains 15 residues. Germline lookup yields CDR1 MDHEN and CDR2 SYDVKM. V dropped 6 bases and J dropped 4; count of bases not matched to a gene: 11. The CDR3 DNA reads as TGTGCCAGCAGGGCGACAGGGAGGTGGACCACTGAAGCTTTCTTT. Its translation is CASRATGRWTTEAFF.

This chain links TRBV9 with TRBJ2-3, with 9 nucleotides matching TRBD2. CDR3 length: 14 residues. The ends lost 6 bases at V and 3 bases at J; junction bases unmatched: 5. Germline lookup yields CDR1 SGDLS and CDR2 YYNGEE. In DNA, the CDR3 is TGTGCCAGCACAGCGGGAGGTTGGACAGATACGCAGTATTTT. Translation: CASTAGGWTDTQYF. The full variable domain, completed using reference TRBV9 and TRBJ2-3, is DSGVTQTPKHLITATGQRVTLRCSPRSGDLSVYWYQQSLDQGLQFLIQYYNGEERAKGNILERFSAQQFPDLHSELNLSSLELGDSALYFCASTAGGWTDTQYFGPGTRLTVL.

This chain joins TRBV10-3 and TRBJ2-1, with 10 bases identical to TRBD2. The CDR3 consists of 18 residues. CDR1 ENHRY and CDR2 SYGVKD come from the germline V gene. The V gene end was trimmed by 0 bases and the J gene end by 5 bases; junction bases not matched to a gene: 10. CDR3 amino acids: CAISESTSGIGIHNEQFF. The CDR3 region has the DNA TGTGCCATCAGTGAGTCAACTAGCGGGATAGGGATACACAATGAGCAGTTCTTC.

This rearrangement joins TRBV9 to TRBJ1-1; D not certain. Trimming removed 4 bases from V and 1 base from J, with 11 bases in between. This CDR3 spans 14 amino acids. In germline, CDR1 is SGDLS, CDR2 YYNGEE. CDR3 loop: CASSPQAGNTEAFF. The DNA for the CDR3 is TGTGCCAGCAGCCCCCAGGCCGGGAACACTGAAGCTTTCTTT.

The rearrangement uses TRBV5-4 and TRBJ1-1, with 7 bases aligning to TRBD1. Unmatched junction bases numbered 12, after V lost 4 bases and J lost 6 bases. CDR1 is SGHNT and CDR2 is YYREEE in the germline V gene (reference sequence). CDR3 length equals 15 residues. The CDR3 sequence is CASSLQGIGLAEAFF. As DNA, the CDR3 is TGTGCCAGCAGCCTACAGGGGATCGGGTTAGCTGAAGCTTTCTTT.

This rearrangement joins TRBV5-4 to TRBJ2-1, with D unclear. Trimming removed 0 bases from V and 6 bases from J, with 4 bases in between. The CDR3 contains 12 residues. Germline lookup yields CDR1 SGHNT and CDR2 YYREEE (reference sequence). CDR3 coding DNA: TGTGCCAGCAGCTTGGGTAGCAATGAGCAGTTCTTC. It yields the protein CASSLGSNEQFF.

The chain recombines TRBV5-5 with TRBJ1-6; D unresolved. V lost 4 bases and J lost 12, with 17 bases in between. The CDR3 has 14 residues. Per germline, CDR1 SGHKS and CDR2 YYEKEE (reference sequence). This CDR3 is CASSPLGGEQPLHF. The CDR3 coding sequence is TGTGCCAGCAGCCCCCTTGGAGGAGAACAACCCCTCCACTTT.

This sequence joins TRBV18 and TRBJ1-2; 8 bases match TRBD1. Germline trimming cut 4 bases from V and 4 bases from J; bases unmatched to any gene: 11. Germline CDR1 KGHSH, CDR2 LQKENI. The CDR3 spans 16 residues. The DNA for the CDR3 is TGTGCCAGCTCACTTGAGACAGGGGAGAAGGCCTATGGCTACACCTTC. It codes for CASSLETGEKAYGYTF.

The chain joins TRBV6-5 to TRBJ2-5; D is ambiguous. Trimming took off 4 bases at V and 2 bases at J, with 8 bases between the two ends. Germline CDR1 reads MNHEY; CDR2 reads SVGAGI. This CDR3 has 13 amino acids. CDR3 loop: CASSFHGQETQYF. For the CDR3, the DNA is TGTGCCAGCAGTTTCCACGGGCAAGAGACCCAGTACTTC.

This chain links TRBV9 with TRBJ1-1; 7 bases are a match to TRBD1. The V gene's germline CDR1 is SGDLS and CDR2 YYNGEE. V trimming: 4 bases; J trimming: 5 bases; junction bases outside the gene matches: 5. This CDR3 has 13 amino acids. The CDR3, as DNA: TGTGCCAGCAGCCCTACAGGGGTGACTGAAGCTTTCTTT. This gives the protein CASSPTGVTEAFF. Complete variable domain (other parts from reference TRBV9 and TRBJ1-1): DSGVTQTPKHLITATGQRVTLRCSPRSGDLSVYWYQQSLDQGLQFLIQYYNGEERAKGNILERFSAQQFPDLHSELNLSSLELGDSALYFCASSPTGVTEAFFGQGTRLTVV.

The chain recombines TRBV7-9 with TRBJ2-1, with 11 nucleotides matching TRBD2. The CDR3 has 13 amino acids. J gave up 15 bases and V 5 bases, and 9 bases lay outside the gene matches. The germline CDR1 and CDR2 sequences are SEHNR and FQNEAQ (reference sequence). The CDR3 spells CASSELAGGHPFF. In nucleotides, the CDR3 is TGTGCCAGCAGCGAATTAGCGGGAGGGCACCCGTTCTTC.

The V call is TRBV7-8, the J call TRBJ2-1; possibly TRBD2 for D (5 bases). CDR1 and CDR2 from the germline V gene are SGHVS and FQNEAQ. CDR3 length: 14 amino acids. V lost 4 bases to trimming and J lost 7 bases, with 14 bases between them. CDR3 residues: CASSSPSSGNEQFF. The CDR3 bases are TGTGCCAGCAGCTCCCCGTCCAGCGGAAATGAGCAGTTCTTC.